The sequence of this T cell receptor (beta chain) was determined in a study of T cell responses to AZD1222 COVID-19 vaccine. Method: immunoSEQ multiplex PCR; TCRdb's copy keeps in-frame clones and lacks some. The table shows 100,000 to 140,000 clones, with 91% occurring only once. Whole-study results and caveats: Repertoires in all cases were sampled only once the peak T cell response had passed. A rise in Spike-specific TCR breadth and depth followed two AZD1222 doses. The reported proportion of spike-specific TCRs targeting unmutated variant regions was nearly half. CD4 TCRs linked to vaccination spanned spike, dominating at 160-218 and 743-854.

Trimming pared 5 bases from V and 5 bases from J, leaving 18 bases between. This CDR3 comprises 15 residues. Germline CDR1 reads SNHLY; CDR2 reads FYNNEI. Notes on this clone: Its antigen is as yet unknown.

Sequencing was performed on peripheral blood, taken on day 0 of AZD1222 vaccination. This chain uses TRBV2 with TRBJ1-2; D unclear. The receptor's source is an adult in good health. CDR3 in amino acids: CASSPGSAFSYGYTF. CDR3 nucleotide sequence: TGTGCCAGCAGTCCCGGGTCCGCCTTCTCGTATGGCTACACCTTC. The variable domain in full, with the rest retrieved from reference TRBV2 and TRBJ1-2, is EPEVTQTPSHQVTQMGQEVILRCVPISNHLYFYWYRQILGQKVEFLVSFYNNEISEKSEIFDDQFSVERPDGSNFTLKIRSTKLEDSAMYFCASSPGSAFSYGYTFGSGTRLTVV.